Presented here are 20 T cell receptor beta chains from one specimen sequenced in a study of shared clonotypes between healthy human individuals. TCRdb keeps only in-frame clones here, not all; method: immunoSEQ multiplex PCR. The sample records some 2 million clones, 95% being singletons. Sequencing was carried out using naive CD4+ T cells sorted from blood. Subset given: CD45RA+ positively selected. These receptor sequences come from a man younger than 30 in good health.

J is TRBJ2-7 and V is TRBV5-1; TRBD2 aligns across 10 bases. The junction had 4 bases not matched to a gene; V was cut back by 4 bases and J by 3 bases. The CDR3 length is 14 residues. Germline lookup yields CDR1 SGHRS and CDR2 YFSETQ. CDR3 sequence: CASSVSGGYYEQYF. The CDR3 nucleotides read TGCGCCAGCAGCGTTAGCGGGGGGTACTACGAGCAGTACTTC. The whole variable domain, remainder taken from reference TRBV5-1 and TRBJ2-7, is KAGVTQTPRYLIKTRGQQVTLSCSPISGHRSVSWYQQTPGQGLQFLFEYFSETQRNKGNFPGRFSGRQFSNSRSEMNVSTLELGDSALYLCASSVSGGYYEQYFGPGTRLTVT.

The V call is TRBV12-5, the J call TRBJ1-1, with TRBD1 identical over 7 bases. Germline CDR1 reads LGHNT; CDR2 reads FRNRAP. This CDR3 spans 12 amino acids. V shed 1 base, J shed 10 bases, and the junction held 3 bases outside the gene matches. The CDR3: CASGLGRGPAFF. In DNA form, the CDR3 reads TGTGCTAGTGGTTTGGGGAGGGGGCCAGCTTTCTTT.

This chain connects TRBV7-8 to TRBJ1-2; a weak D match, TRBD1 (5 bases). This CDR3 has 15 amino acids. The germline V gene has CDR1 SGHVS and CDR2 FQNEAQ. V was clipped by 0 bases and J by 3 bases, with 11 bases between them. CDR3 in amino acids: CASSLALGADYGYTF. In DNA, the CDR3 is TGTGCCAGCAGCTTAGCGCTAGGGGCAGACTATGGCTACACCTTC.

This clone was detected once. The rearrangement joins TRBV6-6 to TRBJ1-4, with D possibly matching TRBD1 (5 bases). The CDR3 consists of 15 residues. CDR1 and CDR2 (germline): MNHNY, SVGAGI (reference sequence). V lost 0 bases, J lost 6 bases, and 11 bases lay in between. Here the CDR3 DNA reads TGTGCCAGCAGTTACTCAGGGGAGCCCTATGAAAAACTGTTTTTT. Its protein is CASSYSGEPYEKLFF.

This chain connects TRBV18 to TRBJ1-6; 7 bases agree with TRBD1. The germline V gene has CDR1 KGHSH and CDR2 LQKENI. V dropped 3 bases and J dropped 7; count of bases not matched to a gene: 6. The CDR3 has 15 residues. Here the CDR3 DNA reads TGTGCCAGCTCACCTGGACAGGCAAGCAATTCACCCCTCCACTTT. Translation: CASSPGQASNSPLHF.

The V gene is TRBV6-6, the J gene TRBJ1-5; the match to TRBD1 covers 8 bases. The CDR3 length is 14 residues. Unmatched junction bases numbered 8, after V lost 6 bases and J lost 7 bases. CDR1 and CDR2 (germline): MNHNY, SVGAGI (reference sequence). CDR3 sequence reads: CASSNRGAGQPQHF. CDR3 nucleotides: TGTGCCAGCAGCAACAGGGGGGCGGGGCAGCCCCAGCATTTT.

The chain recombines TRBV7-2 with TRBJ2-3, with 14 bases identical to TRBD2. The CDR3 sequence is 16 residues long. V was pared by 5 bases and J by 1 base, with 2 bases of the junction left unmatched. The germline CDR1 and CDR2 sequences are SGHTA and FQGNSA. CDR3 protein: CASSQGLAGGTDTQYF. The CDR3 DNA follows: TGTGCCAGCAGCCAGGGACTAGCGGGGGGCACAGATACGCAGTATTTT.

On this clone itself: Other DNA variants within this sample encode the same CDR3. V gene TRBV30 combines with J gene TRBJ1-5; D unresolved. Germline CDR1 is GTSNPN and CDR2 is SVGIG (reference sequence). Between the trimmed V and J ends, which lost 3 bases and 2 bases, there was a span of 8 bases. This CDR3 is built from 13 residues. CDR3 amino acids: CAWSPWGNQPQHF. As DNA, the CDR3 is TGTGCCTGGAGCCCTTGGGGCAATCAGCCCCAGCATTTT. The whole variable domain, remainder taken from reference TRBV30 and TRBJ1-5, is SQTIHQWPATLVQPVGSPLSLECTVEGTSNPNLYWYRQAAGRGLQLLFYSVGIGQISSEVPQNLSASRPQDRQFILSSKKLLLSDSGFYLCAWSPWGNQPQHFGDGTRLSIL.

In its sample, this clone was seen once. The V gene is TRBV29-1, the J gene TRBJ2-5, with 12 bases matching TRBD2. The CDR3 runs 15 residues. Germline CDR1 SQVTM, CDR2 ANQGSEA. With V trimmed by 3 bases and J by 2 bases, 4 bases remained unmatched. The CDR3, as DNA: TGCAGCGTTGATCGGACTAGCGGGGATCAAGAGACCCAGTACTTC. This encodes CSVDRTSGDQETQYF.

V gene TRBV7-9 combines with J gene TRBJ2-5; 7 bases are shared with TRBD2. The CDR3 contains 14 residues. V lost 5 bases to trimming and J lost 3 bases; unmatched junction nucleotides: 6. Germline CDR1 is SEHNR and CDR2 is FQNEAQ (reference sequence). CDR3 sequence: CASSPGTIEETQYF. DNA for the CDR3: TGTGCCAGCAGCCCGGGGACTATTGAAGAGACCCAGTACTTC. Supplemented by reference TRBV7-9 and TRBJ2-5, the full variable domain reads DTGVSQNPRHKITKRGQNVTFRCDPISEHNRLYWYRQTLGQGPEFLTYFQNEAQLEKSRLLSDRFSAERPKGSFSTLEIQRTEQGDSAMYLCASSPGTIEETQYFGPGTRLLVL.

CDR3 nucleotides: TGTGCCAGCAGCTTCCGGGGGGCGGGCACAGATACGCAGTATTTT. Encoded protein: CASSFRGAGTDTQYF. The gene calls are TRBV7-2 and TRBJ2-3, with a possible D match to TRBD2 (7 bases). Germline lookup yields CDR1 SGHTA and CDR2 FQGNSA. The CDR3 is 15 amino acids. Trimming took off 3 bases at V and 1 base at J, with 11 bases between the two ends.

CDR3 DNA sequence: TGTGCCAGTAGTCGCACGACAGGCGATTATGGCTACACCTTC. Translated, it gives CASSRTTGDYGYTF. The genes are TRBV19 and TRBJ1-2, with D possibly being TRBD1 (6 bases). Trimming took off 5 bases at V and 5 bases at J, with 15 bases between the two ends. Germline CDR1 and CDR2: LNHDA and SQIVND (reference sequence). This CDR3 has 14 amino acids.

Notes on this clone: The identical CDR3 is also encoded by other nucleotide sequences in the sample. V gene TRBV9 combines with J gene TRBJ2-3, with D perhaps TRBD2 (6 bases). The CDR3 has 12 amino acids. Germline CDR1 SGDLS, CDR2 YYNGEE. The ends were cut back, 5 bases at V and 6 bases at J, with 10 bases in the middle. The CDR3 protein is CASSAGGDTQYF. DNA for the CDR3: TGTGCCAGCAGTGCCGGGGGTGATACGCAGTATTTT. Supplemented by reference TRBV9 and TRBJ2-3, the full variable domain reads DSGVTQTPKHLITATGQRVTLRCSPRSGDLSVYWYQQSLDQGLQFLIQYYNGEERAKGNILERFSAQQFPDLHSELNLSSLELGDSALYFCASSAGGDTQYFGPGTRLTVL.

The V gene is TRBV6-5, the J gene TRBJ2-2; 7 bases match TRBD1. CDR3 size: 15 residues. From germline, CDR1 is MNHEY and CDR2 SVGAGI. The ends lost 8 bases at V and 0 bases at J; junction bases unmatched: 6. The CDR3: CASGLGTANTGELFF. In nucleotides, the CDR3 is TGTGCCAGCGGCTTAGGGACAGCGAACACCGGGGAGCTGTTTTTT.

The chain is built from TRBV6-5 and TRBJ1-1; no firm D call. Trimming left V 2 bases short and J 1 base short, with 11 bases between. The germline V gene encodes CDR1 MNHEY and CDR2 SVGAGI. There are 15 residues in the CDR3. CDR3 in amino acids: CASSYIREPNTEAFF. Written as DNA, the CDR3 is TGTGCCAGCAGTTACATTCGGGAACCGAACACTGAAGCTTTCTTT.

V usage is TRBV15 and J usage is TRBJ2-5; the match to TRBD1 covers 7 bases. This CDR3 region has 13 residues. Germline CDR1 reads LNHNV; CDR2 reads YYDKDF (reference sequence). Trimming took 6 bases from V and 5 from J; bases not matched to a gene: 6. CDR3: CATREGGLETQYF. CDR3 nucleotide sequence: TGTGCCACCAGGGAAGGGGGCTTGGAGACCCAGTACTTC.

The V and J genes are TRBV6-7 and TRBJ1-5; possible D gene TRBD1, 5 bases. TRBV6-7 qualifies as an ORF whose function is uncertain. The CDR3 consists of 13 residues. Trimming cost V 8 bases and J 2 bases, with 10 bases left between them. The CDR3 DNA sequence: TGTGCCAGCGGGGGTGGGTGCAATCAGCCCCAGCATTTT. Translating it yields CASGGGCNQPQHF.

V and J are TRBV20-1 and TRBJ1-1; the D is unclear. The ends were cut back, 3 bases at V and 6 bases at J, with 8 bases in the middle. The CDR3 has 11 amino acids. Germline values: CDR1 DFQATT, CDR2 SNEGSKA (reference sequence). The CDR3 DNA reads TGCAGTGCTAGCCCCAACGCTGAAGCTTTCTTT. Protein: CSASPNAEAFF.

The rearrangement joins TRBV7-2 to TRBJ1-2, with D unresolved. The CDR3 is 13 amino acids. The V end lost 8 bases, the J end lost 3 bases, and 13 bases lay between the germline ends. The germline CDR1 and CDR2 sequences are SGHTA and FQGNSA. CDR3: CASGAGLHYGYTF. DNA of the CDR3: TGTGCCAGCGGAGCGGGCCTCCACTATGGCTACACCTTC.

Notes on this clone: Other DNA sequences in the same sample also yield this CDR3. The J gene is TRBJ1-1, the V gene TRBV5-1; no clear D gene. V was pared by 0 bases and J by 1 base, with 10 bases between. The CDR3 sequence is 15 residues long. From germline, CDR1 is SGHRS and CDR2 YFSETQ. The chain's CDR3 is CASSLVGGRNTEAFF. As DNA, the CDR3 is TGCGCCAGCAGCTTGGTGGGCGGGAGGAACACTGAAGCTTTCTTT.